The clone carrying this TCR beta chain was observed at least ten times. This sample's TCRbeta library carried unique molecular identifier barcodes. TCRdb reprocessed the PCR reads with MiXCR, giving one entry per CDR3 protein. The data contain hundreds of thousands of distinct CDR3 sequences, around 10% of them seen just once; the ten biggest clones take up 23%. These data are taken from a study of T-cell reconstitution after alpha-beta-depleted transplantation in children. This CDR3 is 11 amino acids long. V shed 6 bases and J 13 bases; nucleotides not matched to a gene: 6. The germline gives CDR1 SEHNR, CDR2 FQNEAQ (reference sequence).

The TCR was taken from a male patient under 10 years old who had a stem cell transplant for chronic granulomatous disease, so the T cells may come from the graft donor. The material sequenced was peripheral blood, taken 180 days after TCRalphabeta/CD19-depleted stem cell transplant. The rearrangement links TRBV7-9 to TRBJ2-4, with 7 bases matching TRBD1. The CDR3 bases are TGTGCCAGCAGAGACAGGGAACAGCAGTACTTC. Its translation: CASRDREQQYF.